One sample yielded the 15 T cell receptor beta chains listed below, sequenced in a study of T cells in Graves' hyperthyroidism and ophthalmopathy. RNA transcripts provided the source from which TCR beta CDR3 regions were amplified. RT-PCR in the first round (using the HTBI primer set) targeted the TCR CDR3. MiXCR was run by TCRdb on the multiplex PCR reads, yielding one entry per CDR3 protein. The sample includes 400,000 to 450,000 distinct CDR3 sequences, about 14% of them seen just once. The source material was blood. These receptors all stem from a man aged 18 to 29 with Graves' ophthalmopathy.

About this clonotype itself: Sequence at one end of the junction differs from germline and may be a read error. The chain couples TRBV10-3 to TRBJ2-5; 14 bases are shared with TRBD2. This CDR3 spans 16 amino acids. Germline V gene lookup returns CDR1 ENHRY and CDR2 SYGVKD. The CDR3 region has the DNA TGTGCCATCAGGGCAGGACTAGCGGGAGGATCAGAGATCCAGTACTTC. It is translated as CAIRAGLAGGSEIQYF.

CDR3: CATRTASSGANVLTF. CDR3 nucleotide sequence: TGTGCCACTAGGACGGCTAGCTCTGGGGCCAACGTCCTGACTTTC. The chain links TRBV6-1 to TRBJ2-6; no firm D call. This CDR3 has 15 amino acids. The germline V gene encodes CDR1 MNHNS and CDR2 SASEGT. Trimming shortened V by 10 bases and J by 0 bases, and 13 bases separated the two germline ends.

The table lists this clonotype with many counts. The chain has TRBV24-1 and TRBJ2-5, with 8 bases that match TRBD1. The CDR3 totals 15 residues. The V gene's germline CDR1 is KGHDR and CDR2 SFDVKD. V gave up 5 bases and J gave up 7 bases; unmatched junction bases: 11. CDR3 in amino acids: CATSGRTGLGGTQYF. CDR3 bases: TGTGCCACCAGTGGCCGGACAGGGTTAGGAGGGACCCAGTACTTC.

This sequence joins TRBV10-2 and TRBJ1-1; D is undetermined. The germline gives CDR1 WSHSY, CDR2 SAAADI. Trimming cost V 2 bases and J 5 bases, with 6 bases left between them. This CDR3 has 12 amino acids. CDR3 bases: TGCGCCAGCAGTGAGAGAGGGACTGAAGCTTTCTTT. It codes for CASSERGTEAFF.

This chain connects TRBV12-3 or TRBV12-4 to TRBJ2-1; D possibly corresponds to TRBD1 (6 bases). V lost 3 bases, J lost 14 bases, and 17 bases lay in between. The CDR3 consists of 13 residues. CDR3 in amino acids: CASSFVVQGNEFF. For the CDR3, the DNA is TGTGCCAGCAGTTTCGTTGTCCAGGGGAATGAGTTCTTC.

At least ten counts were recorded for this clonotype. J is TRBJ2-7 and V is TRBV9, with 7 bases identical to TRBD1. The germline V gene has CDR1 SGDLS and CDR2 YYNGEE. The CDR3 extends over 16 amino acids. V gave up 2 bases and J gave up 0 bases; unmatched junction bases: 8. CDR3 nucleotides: TGTGCCAGCAGCGTTCACCGGGACAGACCCTCCTACGAGCAGTACTTC. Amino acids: CASSVHRDRPSYEQYF.

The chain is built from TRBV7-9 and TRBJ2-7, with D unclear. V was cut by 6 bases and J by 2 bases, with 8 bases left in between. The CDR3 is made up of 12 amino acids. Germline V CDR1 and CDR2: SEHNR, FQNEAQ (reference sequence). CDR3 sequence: CASRGPTYEQYF. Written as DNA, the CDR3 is TGTGCCAGCAGGGGCCCTACCTACGAGCAGTACTTC.

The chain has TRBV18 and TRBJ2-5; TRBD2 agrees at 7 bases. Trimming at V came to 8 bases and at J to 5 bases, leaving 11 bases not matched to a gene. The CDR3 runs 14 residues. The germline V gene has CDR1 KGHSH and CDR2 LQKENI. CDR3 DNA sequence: TGTGCCAGCAGGACTAGAGATTGGTTGGAGACCCAGTACTTC. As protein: CASRTRDWLETQYF.

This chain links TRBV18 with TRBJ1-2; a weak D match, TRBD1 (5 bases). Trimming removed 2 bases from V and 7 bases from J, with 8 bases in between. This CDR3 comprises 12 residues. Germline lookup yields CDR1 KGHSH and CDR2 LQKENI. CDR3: CASSPSGGGYTF. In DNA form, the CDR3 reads TGTGCCAGCTCACCATCGGGGGGTGGCTACACCTTC.

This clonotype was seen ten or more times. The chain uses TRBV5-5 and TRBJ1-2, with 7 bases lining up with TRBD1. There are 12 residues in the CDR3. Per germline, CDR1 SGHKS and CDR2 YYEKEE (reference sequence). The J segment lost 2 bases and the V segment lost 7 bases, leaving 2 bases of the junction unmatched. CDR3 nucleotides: TGTGCCAGCGGGACAGAGAACTATGGCTACACCTTC. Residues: CASGTENYGYTF.

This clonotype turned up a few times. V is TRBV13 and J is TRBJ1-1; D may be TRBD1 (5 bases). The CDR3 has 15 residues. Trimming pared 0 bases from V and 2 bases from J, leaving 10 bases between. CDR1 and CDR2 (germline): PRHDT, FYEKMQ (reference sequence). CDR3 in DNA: TGTGCCAGCAGCTTAGGAGTAGGGGCTAACACTGAAGCTTTCTTT. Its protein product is CASSLGVGANTEAFF. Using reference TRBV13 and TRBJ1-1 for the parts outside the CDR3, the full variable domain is AAGVIQSPRHLIKEKRETATLKCYPIPRHDTVYWYQQGPGQDPQFLISFYEKMQSDKGSIPDRFSAQQFSDYHSELNMSSLELGDSALYFCASSLGVGANTEAFFGQGTRLTVV.

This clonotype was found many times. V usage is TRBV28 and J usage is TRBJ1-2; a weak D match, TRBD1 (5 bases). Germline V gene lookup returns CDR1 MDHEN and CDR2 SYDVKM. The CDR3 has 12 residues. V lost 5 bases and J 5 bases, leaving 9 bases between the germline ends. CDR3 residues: CASSRDRYGYTF. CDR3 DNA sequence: TGTGCCAGCAGTAGGGACCGTTATGGCTACACCTTC.

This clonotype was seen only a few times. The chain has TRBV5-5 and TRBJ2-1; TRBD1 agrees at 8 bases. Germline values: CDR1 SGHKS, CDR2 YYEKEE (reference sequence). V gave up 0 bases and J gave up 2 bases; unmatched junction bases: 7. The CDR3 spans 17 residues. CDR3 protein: CASSLGIQGVTYNEQFF. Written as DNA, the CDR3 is TGTGCCAGCAGCTTGGGTATACAGGGGGTGACCTACAATGAGCAGTTCTTC.

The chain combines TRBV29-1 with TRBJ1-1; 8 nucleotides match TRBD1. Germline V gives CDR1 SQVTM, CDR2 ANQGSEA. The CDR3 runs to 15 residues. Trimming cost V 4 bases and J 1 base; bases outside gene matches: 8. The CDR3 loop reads CSVARTGQENTEAFF. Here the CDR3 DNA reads TGCAGCGTTGCCCGGACAGGGCAGGAGAACACTGAAGCTTTCTTT.

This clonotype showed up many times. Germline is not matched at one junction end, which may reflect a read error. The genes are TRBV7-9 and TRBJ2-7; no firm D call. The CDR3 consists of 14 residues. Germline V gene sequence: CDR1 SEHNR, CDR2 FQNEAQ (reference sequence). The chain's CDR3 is CASSLDYQSSEQYF. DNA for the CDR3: TGTGCCAGCAGCTTAGACTATCAGTCCTCCGAGCAGTACTTC.